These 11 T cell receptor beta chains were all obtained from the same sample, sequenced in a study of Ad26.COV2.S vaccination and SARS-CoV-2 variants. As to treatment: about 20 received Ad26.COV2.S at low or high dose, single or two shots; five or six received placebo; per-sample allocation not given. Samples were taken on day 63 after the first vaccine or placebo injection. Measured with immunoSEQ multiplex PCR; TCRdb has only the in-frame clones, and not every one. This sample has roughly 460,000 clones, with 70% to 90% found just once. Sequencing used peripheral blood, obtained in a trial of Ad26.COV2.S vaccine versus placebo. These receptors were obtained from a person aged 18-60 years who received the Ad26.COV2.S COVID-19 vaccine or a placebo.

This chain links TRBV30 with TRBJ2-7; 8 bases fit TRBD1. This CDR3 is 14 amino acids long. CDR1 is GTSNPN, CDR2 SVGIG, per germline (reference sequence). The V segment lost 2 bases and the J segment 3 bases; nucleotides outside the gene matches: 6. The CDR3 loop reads CAWSPRTGYYEQYF. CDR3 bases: TGTGCCTGGAGTCCGCGGACAGGGTACTACGAGCAGTACTTC.

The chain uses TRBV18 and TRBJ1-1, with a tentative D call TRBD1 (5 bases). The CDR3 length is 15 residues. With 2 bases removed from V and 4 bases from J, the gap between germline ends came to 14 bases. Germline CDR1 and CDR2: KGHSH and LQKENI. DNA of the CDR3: TGTGCCAGCTCACCAAGCGGGGCAGCTAGCACTGAAGCTTTCTTT. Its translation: CASSPSGAASTEAFF.

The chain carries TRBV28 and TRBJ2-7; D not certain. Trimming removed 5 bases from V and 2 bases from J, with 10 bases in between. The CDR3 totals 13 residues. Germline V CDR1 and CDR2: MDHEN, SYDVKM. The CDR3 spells CASSKTQPYEQYF. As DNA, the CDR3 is TGTGCCAGCAGTAAAACTCAGCCCTACGAGCAGTACTTC.

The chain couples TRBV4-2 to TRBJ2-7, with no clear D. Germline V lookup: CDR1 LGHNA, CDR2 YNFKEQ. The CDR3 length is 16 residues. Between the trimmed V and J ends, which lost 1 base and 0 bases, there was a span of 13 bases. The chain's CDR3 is CASSQGAALPSYEQYF. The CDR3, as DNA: TGTGCCAGCAGCCAAGGGGCGGCGCTCCCCTCCTACGAGCAGTACTTC.

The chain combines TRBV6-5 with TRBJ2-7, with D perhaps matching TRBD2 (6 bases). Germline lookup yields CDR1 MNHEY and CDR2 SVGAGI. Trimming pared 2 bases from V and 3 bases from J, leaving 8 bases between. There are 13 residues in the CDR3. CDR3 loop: CASSYLAHYEQYF. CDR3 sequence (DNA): TGTGCCAGCAGTTACCTAGCGCACTACGAGCAGTACTTC.

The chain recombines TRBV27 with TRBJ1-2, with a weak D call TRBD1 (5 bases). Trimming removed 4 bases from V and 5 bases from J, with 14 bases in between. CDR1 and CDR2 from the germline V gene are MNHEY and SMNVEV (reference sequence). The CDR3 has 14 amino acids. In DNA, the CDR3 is TGTGCCAGCAGTTCGGCGGGGCGAAATTATGGCTACACCTTC. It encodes CASSSAGRNYGYTF.

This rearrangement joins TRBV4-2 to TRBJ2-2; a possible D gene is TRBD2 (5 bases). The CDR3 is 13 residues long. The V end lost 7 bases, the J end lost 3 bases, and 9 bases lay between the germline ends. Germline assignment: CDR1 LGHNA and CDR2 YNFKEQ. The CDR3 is CASKRADTGELFF. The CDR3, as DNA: TGTGCCAGCAAGAGGGCGGACACCGGGGAGCTGTTTTTT.

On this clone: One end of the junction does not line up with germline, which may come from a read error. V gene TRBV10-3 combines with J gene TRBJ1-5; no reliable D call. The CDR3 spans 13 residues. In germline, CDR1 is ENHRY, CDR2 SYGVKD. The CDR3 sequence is CAISESISQPPNF. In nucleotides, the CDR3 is TGTGCCATCAGTGAGTCGATTTCGCAGCCACCGAATTTT.

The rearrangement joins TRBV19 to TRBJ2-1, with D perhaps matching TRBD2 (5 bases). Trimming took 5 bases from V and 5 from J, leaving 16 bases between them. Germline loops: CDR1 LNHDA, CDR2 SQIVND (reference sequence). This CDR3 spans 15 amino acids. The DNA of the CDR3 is TGTGCCAGTAGTGACTTGTTCCGGAGGCACAATGAGCAGTTCTTC. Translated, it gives CASSDLFRRHNEQFF.

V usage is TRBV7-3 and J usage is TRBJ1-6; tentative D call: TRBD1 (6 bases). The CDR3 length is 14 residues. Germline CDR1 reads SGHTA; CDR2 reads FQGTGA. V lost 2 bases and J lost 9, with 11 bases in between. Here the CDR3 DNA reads TGTGCCAGCAGCTTACAGGGGATAGGTTCACCCCTCCACTTT. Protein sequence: CASSLQGIGSPLHF.

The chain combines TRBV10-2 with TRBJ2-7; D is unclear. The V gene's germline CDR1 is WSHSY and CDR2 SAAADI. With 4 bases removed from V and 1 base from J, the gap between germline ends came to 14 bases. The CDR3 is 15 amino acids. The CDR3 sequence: CASSGVGHGSYEQYF. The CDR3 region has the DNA TGCGCCAGCAGTGGAGTCGGTCACGGTTCCTACGAGCAGTACTTC.